The present T cell receptor beta chain was sequenced within a study of shared clonotypes between healthy human individuals. The overall study: Each donor had three CD4 naive, three CD4 memory, two CD8 naive and one CD8 memory plate.

Data came from immunoSEQ multiplex PCR; TCRdb stores just in-frame clones and leaves some out. The sample contains some 800,000 clones, around 92% of which appear only once. J gave up 4 bases and V 3 bases, and 3 bases lay outside the gene matches. This CDR3 is built from 14 residues. CDR1 and CDR2 (germline): SGDLS, YYNGEE. Study results and caveats: Clonotypes which were not shared had lower generation probabilities than clonotypes that all four donors shared.

Naive CD8 cells lacked CD45RO and underwent positive selection for CCR7, leaving out terminally differentiated effector memory CD45RA+ cells. Remarks on this clone: No antigen is known for it. Other nucleotide sequences from this sample produce the same CDR3.

The clonotype was recovered from a man aged 30 to 39 in good health. The gene calls are TRBV9 and TRBJ2-1; 8 nucleotides align to TRBD1. The specimen sequenced was naive CD8+ T cells sorted from blood. The CDR3 region is CASSAGTGYNEQFF. The CDR3 bases are TGTGCCAGCAGCGCCGGGACAGGATACAATGAGCAGTTCTTC.